These 28 T cell receptor beta chains were sequenced from one sample in a study of memory CD4+ T cells and cytomegalovirus serostatus. The sort gate was single viable CD3+CD4+CD8-CD45RO+ cells for memory CD4+ T cells. Clones were sequenced by immunoSEQ multiplex PCR, and TCRdb holds only the in-frame ones, with some missing. The table has about 56,000 clones, 82% seen once; the top ten hold 0.4% to 0.45%. The sample taken for sequencing was memory CD4+ T cells from blood. The receptors stem from an adult in good health and CMV-seronegative.

The CDR3 DNA reads as TGTGCCAGCAGTTTCAGGGGGGAGACCCAGTACTTC. Amino acid sequence: CASSFRGETQYF. The chain has TRBV6-5 and TRBJ2-5; 7 nucleotides line up with TRBD1. The V segment lost 4 bases and the J segment 5 bases; nucleotides outside the gene matches: 1. Looked up from germline, CDR1 is MNHEY and CDR2 is SVGAGI. This CDR3 contains 12 residues.

This sequence joins TRBV25-1 and TRBJ1-2, with D unresolved. With 5 bases removed from V and 8 bases from J, the gap between germline ends came to 12 bases. Germline-derived CDR1 and CDR2 are MGHDK and SYGVNS. The CDR3 loop spans 12 amino acids. CDR3 nucleotide sequence: TGTGCCAGCAGTCACCGTAACGGGGGCTACACCTTC. Residues: CASSHRNGGYTF.

The V and J genes are TRBV9 and TRBJ2-1; no definite D call. Germline CDR1 and CDR2: SGDLS and YYNGEE. V dropped 0 bases and J dropped 6 bases, with 4 bases sitting between them. This CDR3 has 12 amino acids. CDR3 DNA sequence: TGTGCCAGCAGCGTAGACCTCAATGAGCAGTTCTTC. It yields the protein CASSVDLNEQFF.

The V call is TRBV12-2, the J call TRBJ1-5; the table's D gene call, TRBD1, was not cross checked with the DNA. TRBV12-2 is recorded as a pseudogene. The CDR3 is 15 amino acids. CDR3 in amino acids: CASRLRSGINQPQHF. As DNA, the CDR3 is TGTGCAAGTCGCTTAAGATCAGGGATCAATCAGCCCCAGCATTTT.

The chain carries TRBV7-3 and TRBJ1-1; D possibly corresponds to TRBD1 (6 bases). This CDR3 has 13 amino acids. The germline V gene has CDR1 SGHTA and CDR2 FQGTGA. Between the trimmed V and J ends, which lost 6 bases and 5 bases, there was a span of 13 bases. The CDR3 is CASRKQGWTEAFF. CDR3 nucleotides: TGTGCCAGCAGGAAACAGGGATGGACTGAAGCTTTCTTT. Drawing the rest from reference TRBV7-3 and TRBJ1-1, the complete variable domain is GAGVSQTPSNKVTEKGKYVELRCDPISGHTALYWYRQSLGQGPEFLIYFQGTGAADDSGLPNDRFFAVRPEGSVSTLKIQRTERGDSAVYLCASRKQGWTEAFFGQGTRLTVV.

The chain links TRBV2 to TRBJ1-5; TRBD1 is a possible D gene (6 bases). The CDR3 runs 14 residues. In germline, CDR1 is SNHLY, CDR2 FYNNEI. Trimming shortened V by 6 bases and J by 0 bases, and 9 bases separated the two germline ends. The CDR3 nucleotides read TGTGCCAGCAGAACAGGGAGTAGCAATCAGCCCCAGCATTTT. This sequence encodes CASRTGSSNQPQHF.

The chain has TRBV30 and TRBJ1-5; 9 nucleotides line up with TRBD1. With V trimmed by 7 bases and J by 3 bases, 4 bases remained unmatched. The CDR3 totals 13 residues. Germline V lookup: CDR1 GTSNPN, CDR2 SVGIG (reference sequence). The CDR3 DNA follows: TGTGCCTTGGGACAGGGCTACAATCAGCCCCAGCATTTT. This gives the protein CALGQGYNQPQHF.

The gene calls are TRBV20-1 and TRBJ2-7; D is unresolved. This CDR3 contains 11 residues. Germline lookup yields CDR1 DFQATT and CDR2 SNEGSKA (reference sequence). Trimming shortened V by 4 bases and J by 3 bases, and 7 bases separated the two germline ends. The CDR3 coding sequence is TGCAGTGCTAAAACAGTCTACGAGCAGTACTTC. It specifies CSAKTVYEQYF.

This chain connects TRBV27 to TRBJ2-6; no clear D. Germline CDR1 and CDR2: MNHEY and SMNVEV (reference sequence). The V and J ends lost 5 bases and 0 bases respectively, with 14 bases between them. The CDR3 has 17 residues. CDR3 DNA: TGTGCCAGCAGTAGGTTGGGTCAGAGCTCTGGGGCCAACGTCCTGACTTTC. Its protein is CASSRLGQSSGANVLTF.

The J gene is TRBJ1-1, the V gene TRBV28, with D possibly matching TRBD1 (6 bases). Germline CDR1 and CDR2: MDHEN and SYDVKM. The germline V and J ends were trimmed by 1 base and 8 bases, with 8 bases remaining between them. This CDR3 contains 12 residues. The CDR3 region is CASSLSGEEAFF. Here the CDR3 DNA reads TGTGCCAGCAGTTTATCAGGGGAGGAAGCTTTCTTT.

The V call is TRBV7-3, the J call TRBJ2-3; TRBD1 or TRBD2 may be the D gene (5 bases each). The CDR3 length is 12 residues. Germline loops: CDR1 SGHTA, CDR2 FQGTGA. V lost 8 bases, J lost 4 bases, and 10 bases lay in between. Here the CDR3 reads CASGGEADTQYF. CDR3 DNA: TGTGCCAGCGGGGGTGAGGCAGATACGCAGTATTTT.

The chain combines TRBV7-9 with TRBJ2-5; tentatively, D is TRBD2 (5 bases). V was pared by 6 bases and J by 5 bases, with 19 bases between. The CDR3 contains 15 residues. Per germline, CDR1 SEHNR and CDR2 FQNEAQ (reference sequence). This chain's CDR3 is CASSRRRAGAETQYF. CDR3 bases: TGTGCCAGCAGTCGTCGGCGGGCCGGAGCGGAGACCCAGTACTTC.

The CDR3 loop is CAIKGGAGGPYEQFF. The CDR3 nucleotides read TGTGCCATCAAAGGAGGAGCGGGGGGGCCGTATGAGCAGTTCTTC. The chain has TRBV10-3 and TRBJ2-1, with TRBD2 matching over 10 bases. Losses at the gene ends were 7 bases for V and 8 bases for J; bases not matched to a gene: 11. Germline lookup yields CDR1 ENHRY and CDR2 SYGVKD. This CDR3 has 15 residues.

The V and J genes are TRBV2 and TRBJ2-5, with a weak D call TRBD2 (6 bases). CDR1 SNHLY and CDR2 FYNNEI come from the germline V gene. This CDR3 spans 15 amino acids. Between the trimmed V and J ends, which lost 3 bases and 4 bases, there was a span of 15 bases. The CDR3 DNA is TGTGCCAGCAGTGAGTACGCGGGGATGGGAGAGACCCAGTACTTC. Residues: CASSEYAGMGETQYF.

The CDR3 loop reads CASQGQGNQPQHF. The CDR3 coding sequence is TGTGCCAGCCAGGGACAGGGCAATCAGCCCCAGCATTTT. The chain carries TRBV2 and TRBJ1-5; 8 bases match TRBD1. The germline V gene encodes CDR1 SNHLY and CDR2 FYNNEI. The CDR3 spans 13 residues. The J segment lost 2 bases and the V segment lost 8 bases, leaving 2 bases of the junction unmatched.

This CDR3 reads CASSLARSNEKLFF. CDR3 sequence (DNA): TGTGCCAGCAGCTTAGCGCGCTCTAATGAAAAACTGTTTTTT. V and J are TRBV11-2 and TRBJ1-4, with D hard to call. The CDR3 spans 14 residues. The ends were cut back, 1 base at V and 3 bases at J, with 6 bases in the middle. Per the germline V gene, CDR1 is SGHAT and CDR2 is FQNNGV.

This clone was observed once. The rearrangement links TRBV27 to TRBJ2-1; TRBD2 might be the D (5 bases). This CDR3 is 15 amino acids long. CDR1 is MNHEY, CDR2 SMNVEV, per germline (reference sequence). The V gene lost 2 bases and the J gene lost 7 bases, with 15 bases spanning the gap. CDR3 in amino acids: CASSLALAPGNEQFF. CDR3 DNA: TGTGCCAGCAGTTTAGCCCTAGCACCGGGGAATGAGCAGTTCTTC.

This clone showed up just a few times. The chain joins TRBV4-1 to TRBJ1-1; D not resolved. This CDR3 contains 14 residues. The germline V gene has CDR1 MGHRA and CDR2 YSYEKL. Trimming cost V 4 bases and J 0 bases, with 9 bases left between them. The CDR3 here is CASSPGYVNTEAFF. CDR3 coding DNA: TGCGCCAGCAGCCCAGGCTATGTGAACACTGAAGCTTTCTTT.

This chain connects TRBV5-8 to TRBJ1-5; D unresolved. This CDR3 is built from 15 residues. Deletions cut 4 bases from V and 1 base from J, with 12 bases between. Germline V CDR1 and CDR2: SGHTS, YDEGEE. The CDR3 DNA sequence: TGTGCCAGCAGCCGGGAGTGGCTCAGCAATCAGCCCCAGCATTTT. Translating gives CASSREWLSNQPQHF.

The chain employs TRBV7-2 and TRBJ2-3; D perhaps matches TRBD1 (6 bases). The CDR3 length is 18 residues. CDR1 and CDR2 (germline): SGHTA, FQGNSA. Trimming pared 3 bases from V and 0 bases from J, leaving 19 bases between. This chain's CDR3 is CASSFRTARLYSTDTQYF. DNA for the CDR3: TGTGCCAGCAGCTTCAGGACAGCAAGATTATATAGCACAGATACGCAGTATTTT. Filled out from reference TRBV7-2 and TRBJ2-3, the complete variable domain reads GAGVSQSPSNKVTEKGKDVELRCDPISGHTALYWYRQSLGQGLEFLIYFQGNSAPDKSGLPSDRFSAERTGGSVSTLTIQRTQQEDSAVYLCASSFRTARLYSTDTQYFGPGTRLTVL.

The rearrangement uses TRBV6-1 and TRBJ1-1; 8 bases fit TRBD1. The germline V gene has CDR1 MNHNS and CDR2 SASEGT. The V and J ends lost 8 bases and 7 bases, in that order; junction bases with no gene match: 9. CDR3 length: 13 residues. The CDR3 is CASESQGAHEAFF. CDR3 in DNA: TGTGCCAGCGAGAGTCAGGGGGCACATGAAGCTTTCTTT.

This rearrangement joins TRBV19 to TRBJ2-2; 7 bases agree with TRBD2. The J segment lost 5 bases and the V segment lost 5 bases, leaving 8 bases of the junction unmatched. The CDR3 is 15 residues long. Germline CDR1 is LNHDA and CDR2 is SQIVND (reference sequence). The CDR3 DNA reads as TGTGCCAGTAGTCTTGGACTAGAGTGGACCGGGGAGCTGTTTTTT. The encoded protein is CASSLGLEWTGELFF.

J is TRBJ1-4 and V is TRBV28; 7 bases line up with TRBD1. This CDR3 has 17 residues. The germline gives CDR1 MDHEN, CDR2 SYDVKM. The V gene end was trimmed by 5 bases and the J gene end by 1 base; junction bases not matched to a gene: 10. The CDR3 DNA reads as TGTGCCAGCAGTCTTGTTGACAGGGCGGTAACTAATGAAAAACTGTTTTTT. Translation gives CASSLVDRAVTNEKLFF.

The V call is TRBV19, the J call TRBJ1-5; no clear D. Germline V gene sequence: CDR1 LNHDA, CDR2 SQIVND (reference sequence). The V end lost 10 bases, the J end lost 2 bases, and 21 bases lay between the germline ends. This CDR3 has 16 residues. CDR3 residues: CATSEVGMAGNQPQHF. The CDR3 bases are TGTGCCACTTCCGAGGTGGGGATGGCGGGCAATCAGCCCCAGCATTTT.

This clone came up once. The chain joins TRBV29-1 to TRBJ2-3; 10 bases line up with TRBD1. The CDR3 has 15 residues. Germline values: CDR1 SQVTM, CDR2 ANQGSEA. The V and J ends lost 2 bases and 2 bases, in that order; junction bases with no gene match: 4. CDR3 loop: CSVEPRQGATDTQYF. The CDR3 DNA follows: TGCAGCGTTGAACCCCGACAGGGGGCCACAGATACGCAGTATTTT.

The chain employs TRBV6-6 and TRBJ2-3, with D unresolved. The CDR3 loop spans 15 amino acids. Between the trimmed V and J ends, which lost 2 bases and 0 bases, there was a span of 9 bases. The germline gives CDR1 MNHNY, CDR2 SVGAGI (reference sequence). The DNA for the CDR3 is TGTGCCAGCAGTTACGGGCTAGTAAGCACAGATACGCAGTATTTT. Translating it yields CASSYGLVSTDTQYF.

There are a few counts of this clone. The genes are TRBV27 and TRBJ1-6, with D unclear. Germline V lookup: CDR1 MNHEY, CDR2 SMNVEV (reference sequence). The CDR3 covers 13 residues. V shed 4 bases and J shed 12 bases, with 13 bases lying between them. The DNA of the CDR3 is TGTGCCAGCAGTTGGAGGGAGGGAGAACCCCTCCACTTT. The encoded protein is CASSWREGEPLHF.

The chain recombines TRBV28 with TRBJ1-1, with TRBD1 identical over 8 bases. The CDR3 has 15 amino acids. J lost 3 bases, V lost 4 bases, and 7 bases had no gene match. CDR1 is MDHEN, CDR2 SYDVKM, per germline. CDR3 region: CASSSGAGGYTEAFF. As DNA, the CDR3 is TGTGCCAGCAGTTCCGGGGCAGGGGGCTACACTGAAGCTTTCTTT.